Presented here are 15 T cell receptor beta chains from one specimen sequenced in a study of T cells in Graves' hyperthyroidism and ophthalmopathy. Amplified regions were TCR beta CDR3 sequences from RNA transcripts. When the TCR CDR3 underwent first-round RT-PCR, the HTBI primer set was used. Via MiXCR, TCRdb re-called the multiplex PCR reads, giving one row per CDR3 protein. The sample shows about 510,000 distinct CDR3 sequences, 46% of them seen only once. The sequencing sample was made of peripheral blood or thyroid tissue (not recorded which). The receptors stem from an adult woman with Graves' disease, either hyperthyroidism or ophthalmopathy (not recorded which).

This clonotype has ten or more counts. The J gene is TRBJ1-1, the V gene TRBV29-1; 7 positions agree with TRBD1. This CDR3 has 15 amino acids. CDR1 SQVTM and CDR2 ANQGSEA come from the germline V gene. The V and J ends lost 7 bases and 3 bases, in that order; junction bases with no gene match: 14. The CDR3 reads CSARATGTVDTEAFF. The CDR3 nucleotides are TGCAGCGCCCGGGCTACCGGGACAGTGGACACTGAAGCTTTCTTT. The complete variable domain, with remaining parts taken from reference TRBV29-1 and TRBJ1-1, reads SAVISQKPSRDICQRGTSLTIQCQVDSQVTMMFWYRQQPGQSLTLIATANQGSEATYESGFVIDKFPISRPNLTFSTLTVSNMSPEDSSIYLCSARATGTVDTEAFFGQGTRLTVV.

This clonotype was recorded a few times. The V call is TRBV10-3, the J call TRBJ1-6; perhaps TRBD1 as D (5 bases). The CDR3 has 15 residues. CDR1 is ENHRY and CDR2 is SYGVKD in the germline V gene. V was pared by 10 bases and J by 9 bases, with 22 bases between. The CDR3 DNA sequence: TGTGCCAGCAGCCAGGGAGGGAGAGGAATTTCACCCCTCCACTTT. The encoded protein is CASSQGGRGISPLHF.

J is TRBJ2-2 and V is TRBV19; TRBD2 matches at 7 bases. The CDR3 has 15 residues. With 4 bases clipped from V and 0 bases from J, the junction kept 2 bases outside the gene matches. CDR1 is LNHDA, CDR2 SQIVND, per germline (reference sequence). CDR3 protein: CASSRGLPNTGELFF. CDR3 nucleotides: TGTGCCAGTAGTAGGGGACTACCGAACACCGGGGAGCTGTTTTTT.

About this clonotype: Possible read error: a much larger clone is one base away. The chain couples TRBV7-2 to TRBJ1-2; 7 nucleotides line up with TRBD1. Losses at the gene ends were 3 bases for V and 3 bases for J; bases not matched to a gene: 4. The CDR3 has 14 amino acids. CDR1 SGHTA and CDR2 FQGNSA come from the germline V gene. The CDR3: CASSLRQGYYGYTF. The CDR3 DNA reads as TGTGCCAGCAGCTTGCGACAGGGTTACTATGGCTACACCTTC.

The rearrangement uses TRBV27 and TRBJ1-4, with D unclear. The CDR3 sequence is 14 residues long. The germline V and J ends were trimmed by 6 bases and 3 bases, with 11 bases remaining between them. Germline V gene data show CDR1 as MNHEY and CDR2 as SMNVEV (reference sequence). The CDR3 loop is CASRRVAANEKLFF. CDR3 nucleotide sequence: TGTGCCAGCAGACGGGTGGCGGCTAATGAAAAACTGTTTTTT. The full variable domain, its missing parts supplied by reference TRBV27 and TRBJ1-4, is EAQVTQNPRYLITVTGKKLTVTCSQNMNHEYMSWYRQDPGLGLRQIYYSMNVEVTDKGDVPEGYKVSRKEKRNFPLILESPSPNQTSLYFCASRRVAANEKLFFGSGTQLSVL.

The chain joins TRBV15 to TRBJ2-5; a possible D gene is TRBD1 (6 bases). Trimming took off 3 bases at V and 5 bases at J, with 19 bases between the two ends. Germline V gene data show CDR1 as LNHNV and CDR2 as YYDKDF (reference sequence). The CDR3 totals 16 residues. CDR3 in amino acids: CATSSYSYRAGETQYF. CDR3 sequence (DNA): TGTGCCACCAGCAGTTACTCCTACAGGGCGGGCGAGACCCAGTACTTC.

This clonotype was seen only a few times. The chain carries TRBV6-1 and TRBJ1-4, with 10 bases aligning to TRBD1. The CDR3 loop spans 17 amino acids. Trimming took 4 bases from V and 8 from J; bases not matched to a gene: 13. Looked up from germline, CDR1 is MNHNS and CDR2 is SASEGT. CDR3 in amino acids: CASSVRTGGGLREKLFF. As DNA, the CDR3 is TGTGCCAGCAGTGTACGGACAGGGGGGGGATTAAGAGAAAAACTGTTTTTT.

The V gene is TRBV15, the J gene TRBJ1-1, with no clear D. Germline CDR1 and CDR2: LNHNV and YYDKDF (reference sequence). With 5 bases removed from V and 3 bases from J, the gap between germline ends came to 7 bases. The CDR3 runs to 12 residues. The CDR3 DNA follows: TGTGCCACCAGCCCCCGGGACACTGAAGCTTTCTTT. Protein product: CATSPRDTEAFF.

The CDR3 DNA sequence: TGTGCCAGCAGCTTAGGCCGGGGGACCCCCTCCGAGCAGTACTTC. Translating it yields CASSLGRGTPSEQYF. V and J are TRBV7-9 and TRBJ2-7; tentative D call: TRBD2 (6 bases). The V gene's germline CDR1 is SEHNR and CDR2 FQNEAQ (reference sequence). With 1 base removed from V and 6 bases from J, the gap between germline ends came to 16 bases. CDR3 length equals 15 residues.

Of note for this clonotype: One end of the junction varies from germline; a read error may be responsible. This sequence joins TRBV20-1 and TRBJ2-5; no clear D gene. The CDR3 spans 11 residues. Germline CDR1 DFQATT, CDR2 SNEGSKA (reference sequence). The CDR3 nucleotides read TGCAGTGCTCAACACCAAGGGACCCAGTACTTC. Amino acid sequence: CSAQHQGTQYF.

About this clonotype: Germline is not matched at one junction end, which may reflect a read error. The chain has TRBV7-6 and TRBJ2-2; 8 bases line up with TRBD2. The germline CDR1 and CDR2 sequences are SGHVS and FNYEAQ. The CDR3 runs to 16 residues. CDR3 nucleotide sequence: TGTGCCAGCAGCTTAGAGGTAGCGGGAAACACCGGGGAGCTGTCTTGG. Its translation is CASSLEVAGNTGELSW.

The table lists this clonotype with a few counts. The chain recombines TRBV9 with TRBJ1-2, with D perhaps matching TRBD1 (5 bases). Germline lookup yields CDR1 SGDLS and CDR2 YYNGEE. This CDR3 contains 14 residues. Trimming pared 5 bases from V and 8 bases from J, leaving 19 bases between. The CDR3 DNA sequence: TGTGCCAGCAGTTTATGGCCAGGGCGGGACGGCTACACCTTC. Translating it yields CASSLWPGRDGYTF.

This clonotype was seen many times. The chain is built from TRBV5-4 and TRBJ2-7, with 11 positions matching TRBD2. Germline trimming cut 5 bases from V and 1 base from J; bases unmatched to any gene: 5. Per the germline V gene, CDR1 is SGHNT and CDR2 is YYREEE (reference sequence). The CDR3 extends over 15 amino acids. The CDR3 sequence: CASSPGLAGSYEQYF. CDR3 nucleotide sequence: TGTGCCAGCAGTCCAGGACTAGCGGGTTCCTACGAGCAGTACTTC.

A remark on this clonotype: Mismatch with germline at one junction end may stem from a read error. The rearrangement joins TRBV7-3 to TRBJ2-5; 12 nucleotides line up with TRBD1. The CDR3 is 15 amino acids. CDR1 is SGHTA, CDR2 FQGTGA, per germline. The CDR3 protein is CASSLTGTGGWTQYF. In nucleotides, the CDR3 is TGTGCCAGCAGCCTAACCGGGACAGGGGGCTGGACCCAGTACTTC.

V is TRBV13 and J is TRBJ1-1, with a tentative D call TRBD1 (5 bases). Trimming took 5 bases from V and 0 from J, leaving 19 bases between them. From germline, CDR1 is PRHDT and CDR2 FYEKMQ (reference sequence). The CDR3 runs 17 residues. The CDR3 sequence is CASSHYPAGTVNTEAFF. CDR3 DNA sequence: TGTGCCAGCAGCCATTACCCCGCCGGGACGGTGAACACTGAAGCTTTCTTT.